This TCR beta chain was sequenced during a study of cytomegalovirus exposure and HLA in healthy donors. Study findings and constraints: A later analysis reportedly identified an Asian-associated ancestry cluster as carrying fewer N-insertions than the 666-donor mean. Researchers reported in a later analysis that a missense DCLRE1C variant was tied to TCR beta V- and J-gene trimming.

Samples came from healthy bone marrow donors. The PCR ran on 60 Vbeta and 13 Jbeta primers. In the authors' workflow: There were about 80 million unique TCR beta chains by a later count, and approximately 11 million of them were shared. Only in-frame clones appear in the TCRdb table, and some are missing; sequencing was by immunoSEQ multiplex PCR. From that table come the V and J calls and clone size; the DNA was used to work out D and trimming. The sample has under 150,000 clones; nearly 65% are singletons. From germline, CDR1 is SGHRS and CDR2 YFSETQ. Trimming stripped 3 bases from V and 4 bases from J, with 13 bases between. CDR3 length: 14 amino acids. On this clone: Antigen specificity is unknown.

This sequence originates from a middle-aged man in good health and CMV-seropositive. Sequenced: PBMCs. The chain carries TRBV5-1 and TRBJ1-1; D may be TRBD1 (6 bases). The DNA of the CDR3 is TGCGCCAGCAGCTCAGCTGGACAGTTCACTGAAGCTTTCTTT. It yields the protein CASSSAGQFTEAFF. Full variable domain (remainder filled in from reference TRBV5-1 and TRBJ1-1): KAGVTQTPRYLIKTRGQQVTLSCSPISGHRSVSWYQQTPGQGLQFLFEYFSETQRNKGNFPGRFSGRQFSNSRSEMNVSTLELGDSALYLCASSSAGQFTEAFFGQGTRLTVV.